This TCR beta chain was documented in a study of a mutant IDH1 vaccine in newly diagnosed glioma. Study information: Sex distribution of treated patients was approximately 62% male and approximately 38% female; mean age was about 40 years.

Time point: week 35, safety follow-up. Vaccination used 300 ug of mutant IDH1 20-mer peptide per dose, with topical imiquimod. Eight vaccinations went to patients in weeks 1, 3, 5, 7, 11, 15, 19, 23. Each of the donors came in with new WHO grade 3 or 4 astrocytomas that were IDH1-mutant and ATRX-lost. With 3 bases clipped from V and 4 bases from J, the junction kept 12 bases outside the gene matches. The CDR3 extends over 17 amino acids. The germline gives CDR1 KGHSH, CDR2 LQKENI. Profiling relied on immunoSEQ multiplex PCR, and the TCRdb table lists in-frame clones only, not all of them. Here the sample spans about 32,000 clones, around 77% being singletons. Study-wide findings and caveats: Alterations occurring in top peripheral T cell clonotypes seemed unrelated to pseudoprogression.

Details on this clone: Its cognate antigen is unknown.

The source of this sequence is a woman aged 25 to 39 with glioma. Some clones in this sample may be carry-over from other donors' samples. V is TRBV18 and J is TRBJ1-2; 9 nucleotides agree with TRBD1. Sequencing was performed on PBMCs, taken from a glioma patient whose treatment included an IDH1 peptide vaccine. The CDR3 DNA is TGTGCCAGCTCACCGGCCCAGGGTACAGGGGGCAGCTATGGCTACACCTTC. This translates into CASSPAQGTGGSYGYTF.